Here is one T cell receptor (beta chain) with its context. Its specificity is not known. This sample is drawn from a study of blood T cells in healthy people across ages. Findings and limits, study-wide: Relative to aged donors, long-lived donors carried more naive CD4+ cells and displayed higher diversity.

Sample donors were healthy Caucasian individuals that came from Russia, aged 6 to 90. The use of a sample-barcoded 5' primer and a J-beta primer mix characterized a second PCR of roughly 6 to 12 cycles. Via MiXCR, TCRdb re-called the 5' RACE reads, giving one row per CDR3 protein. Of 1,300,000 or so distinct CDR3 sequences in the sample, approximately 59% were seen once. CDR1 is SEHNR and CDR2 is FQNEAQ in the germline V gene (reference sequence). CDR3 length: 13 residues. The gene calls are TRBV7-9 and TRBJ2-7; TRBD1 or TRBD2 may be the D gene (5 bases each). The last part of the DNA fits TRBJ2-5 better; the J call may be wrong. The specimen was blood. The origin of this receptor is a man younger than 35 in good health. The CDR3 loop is CASTDGTMETQYF. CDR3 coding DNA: TGTGCCAGCACGGACGGGACCATGGAGACCCAGTACTTC.